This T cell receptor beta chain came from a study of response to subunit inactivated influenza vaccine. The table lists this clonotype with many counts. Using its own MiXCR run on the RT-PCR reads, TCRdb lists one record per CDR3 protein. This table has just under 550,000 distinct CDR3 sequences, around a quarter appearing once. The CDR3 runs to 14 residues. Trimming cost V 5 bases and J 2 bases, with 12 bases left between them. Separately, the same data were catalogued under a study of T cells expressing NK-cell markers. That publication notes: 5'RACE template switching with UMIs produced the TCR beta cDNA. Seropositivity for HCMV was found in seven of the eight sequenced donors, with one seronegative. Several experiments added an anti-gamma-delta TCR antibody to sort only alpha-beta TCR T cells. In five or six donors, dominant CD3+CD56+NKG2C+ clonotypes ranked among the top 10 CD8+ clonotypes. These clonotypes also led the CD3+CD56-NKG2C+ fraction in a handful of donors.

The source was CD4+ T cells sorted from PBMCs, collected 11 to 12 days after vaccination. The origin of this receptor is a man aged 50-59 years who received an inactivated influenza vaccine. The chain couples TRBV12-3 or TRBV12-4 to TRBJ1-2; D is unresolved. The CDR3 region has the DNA TGTGCCAGCAGTCAGAGGACGGGAAACTATGGCTACACCTTC. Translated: CASSQRTGNYGYTF.